Listed here are 20 T cell receptor beta chains from one sample, sequenced in a study of cytomegalovirus exposure and HLA in healthy donors. Only in-frame clones appear in the TCRdb table, and some are missing; sequencing was by immunoSEQ multiplex PCR. The sample has approximately 170,000 clones, around 85% seen once; the top ten hold 16%. Sequencing was done on a sample of PBMCs. These receptor sequences come from a man younger than 35 in good health and CMV-seropositive.

The gene calls are TRBV10-3 and TRBJ1-5, with D perhaps matching TRBD1 (6 bases). This CDR3 region has 17 residues. V was trimmed by 0 bases and J by 4 bases, leaving 16 bases between them. Looked up from germline, CDR1 is ENHRY and CDR2 is SYGVKD. CDR3 amino acids: CAISESPPQGTNQPQHF. CDR3 sequence (DNA): TGTGCCATCAGTGAGTCGCCGCCACAGGGAACTAATCAGCCCCAGCATTTT.

The chain combines TRBV19 with TRBJ1-1; 7 bases map to TRBD1. Germline CDR1 and CDR2: LNHDA and SQIVND (reference sequence). Trimming at V came to 3 bases and at J to 8 bases, leaving 6 bases not matched to a gene. The CDR3 totals 13 residues. The CDR3 coding sequence is TGTGCCAGTAGTATCCCCGGGACAGTAGAAGCTTTCTTT. Protein product: CASSIPGTVEAFF.

The chain has TRBV2 and TRBJ1-5; TRBD1 is a possible D gene (6 bases). CDR3 length: 15 residues. The germline V gene has CDR1 SNHLY and CDR2 FYNNEI. Trimming took off 7 bases at V and 5 bases at J, with 18 bases between the two ends. The CDR3, as DNA: TGTGCCAGCAAAGAACAGGGTTTCATCGATCAGCCCCAGCATTTT. This sequence encodes CASKEQGFIDQPQHF.

This clone was seen more than once but under ten times. The V gene is TRBV28, the J gene TRBJ2-1; 7 bases align to TRBD1. V trimming: 9 bases; J trimming: 8 bases; junction bases outside the gene matches: 7. Germline CDR1 reads MDHEN; CDR2 reads SYDVKM. The CDR3 runs to 12 residues. CDR3 residues: CASYAQGDEQFF. The CDR3 region has the DNA TGTGCCAGTTACGCTCAGGGGGATGAGCAGTTCTTC.

This rearrangement joins TRBV12-2 to TRBJ1-2. TRBV12-2 is a pseudogene. CDR3 length: 14 residues. Here the CDR3 DNA reads TGTGCAAGTCGCTCCCCCGCCGGGGGCTATGGCTACACCTTC. It translates to CASRSPAGGYGYTF.

The V call is TRBV4-2, the J call TRBJ1-1; D gene ambiguous. CDR3 length equals 13 residues. The V end was cut by 0 bases, the J end by 7 bases, with 9 bases between. CDR1 LGHNA and CDR2 YNFKEQ come from the germline V gene. The CDR3 sequence: CASSQDTGSEAFF. As DNA, the CDR3 is TGTGCCAGCAGCCAAGATACGGGGAGTGAAGCTTTCTTT.

The V call is TRBV5-1, the J call TRBJ1-1; 8 bases agree with TRBD1. In germline, CDR1 is SGHRS, CDR2 YFSETQ. The CDR3 totals 15 residues. Trimming cost V 0 bases and J 11 bases; bases outside gene matches: 12. The CDR3 is CASSLEGQGATGAFF. The CDR3 DNA reads TGCGCCAGCAGCTTGGAAGGTCAGGGGGCGACGGGGGCTTTCTTT.

This clone appeared a single time. The V call is TRBV6-1, the J call TRBJ1-1; D remains ambiguous. Germline-derived CDR1 and CDR2 are MNHNS and SASEGT. Between the trimmed V and J ends, which lost 2 bases and 7 bases, there was a span of 14 bases. The CDR3 has 14 amino acids. As DNA, the CDR3 is TGTGCCAGCAGTGAAAGTTATGCGGAGGATGAAGCTTTCTTT. This encodes CASSESYAEDEAFF.

V and J are TRBV5-1 and TRBJ2-7, with a weak D call TRBD1 (5 bases). V shed 1 base and J shed 4 bases, with 15 bases lying between them. Germline V gene sequence: CDR1 SGHRS, CDR2 YFSETQ. CDR3 length: 15 amino acids. This chain's CDR3 is CASSLTGLGRYEQYF. CDR3 bases: TGCGCCAGCAGCTTGACAGGATTGGGTCGATACGAGCAGTACTTC.

V gene TRBV9 combines with J gene TRBJ1-2; the D is unclear. Trimming removed 0 bases at V and 8 bases at J, with 20 bases between. The CDR3 totals 16 residues. The germline V gene has CDR1 SGDLS and CDR2 YYNGEE. The chain's CDR3 is CASSVVGTSDVRGYTF. In DNA form, the CDR3 reads TGTGCCAGCAGCGTAGTAGGTACATCTGATGTGAGGGGCTACACCTTC.

V is TRBV5-1 and J is TRBJ2-1, with D unresolved. The germline gives CDR1 SGHRS, CDR2 YFSETQ. The CDR3 sequence is 17 residues long. V was clipped by 2 bases and J by 0 bases, with 15 bases between them. The CDR3 DNA reads as TGCGCCAGCAGCTTAGGAACCGGCGGAAGCTCCTACAATGAGCAGTTCTTC. Translation gives CASSLGTGGSSYNEQFF.

This chain uses TRBV5-1 with TRBJ2-1; possible D gene TRBD2, 6 bases. Germline V lookup: CDR1 SGHRS, CDR2 YFSETQ. The CDR3 extends over 13 amino acids. With 4 bases removed from V and 7 bases from J, the gap between germline ends came to 12 bases. The CDR3 here is CASSATSSNEQFF. DNA for the CDR3: TGCGCCAGCAGCGCAACTAGCTCTAATGAGCAGTTCTTC.

The rearrangement uses TRBV5-4 and TRBJ1-2; TRBD1 agrees at 8 bases. Germline-derived CDR1 and CDR2 are SGHNT and YYREEE (reference sequence). V lost 0 bases and J lost 4; bases outside the gene matches: 5. This CDR3 region has 15 residues. The CDR3 loop is CASSLGDRTSYGYTF. The CDR3 DNA reads as TGTGCCAGCAGCTTGGGGGACAGGACTTCCTATGGCTACACCTTC.

The chain joins TRBV19 to TRBJ2-1; 7 nucleotides align to TRBD2. The junction had 1 base not matched to a gene; V was cut back by 3 bases and J by 2 bases. The CDR3 runs to 14 residues. Germline V CDR1 and CDR2: LNHDA, SQIVND (reference sequence). DNA of the CDR3: TGTGCCAGTAGTATGGGGGGGGCCTACAATGAGCAGTTCTTC. Its protein product is CASSMGGAYNEQFF. Full variable domain (remainder filled in from reference TRBV19 and TRBJ2-1): DGGITQSPKYLFRKEGQNVTLSCEQNLNHDAMYWYRQDPGQGLRLIYYSQIVNDFQKGDIAEGYSVSREKKESFPLTVTSAQKNPTAFYLCASSMGGAYNEQFFGPGTRLTVL.

Notes on this clone: Other DNA sequences of this sample code for an identical CDR3. CDR3 sequence: CASSLTGGTEAFF. For the CDR3, the DNA is TGCGCCAGCAGCTTGACAGGGGGTACTGAAGCTTTCTTT. This chain uses TRBV5-1 with TRBJ1-1, with 8 bases that match TRBD1. V shed 1 base and J 5 bases; nucleotides not matched to a gene: 1. Germline CDR1 reads SGHRS; CDR2 reads YFSETQ. The CDR3 runs to 13 residues.

The chain links TRBV30 to TRBJ2-5, with 8 bases aligning to TRBD2. The junction had 5 bases not matched to a gene; V was cut back by 3 bases and J by 5 bases. Germline values: CDR1 GTSNPN, CDR2 SVGIG (reference sequence). This CDR3 comprises 13 residues. CDR3 bases: TGTGCCTGGAGCGGGGGGGCCCGTGAGACCCAGTACTTC. This sequence encodes CAWSGGARETQYF.

The CDR3 loop is CASTPSGEPRAPYNEQFF. For the CDR3, the DNA is TGTGCCAGCACTCCGAGCGGGGAGCCCCGAGCCCCATACAATGAGCAGTTCTTC. The genes are TRBV7-9 and TRBJ2-1; 7 bases agree with TRBD2. CDR1 is SEHNR, CDR2 FQNEAQ, per germline (reference sequence). With V trimmed by 7 bases and J by 4 bases, 19 bases remained unmatched. This CDR3 has 18 residues.

The V gene is TRBV7-9, the J gene TRBJ2-1; TRBD2 might be the D (5 bases). The V end lost 6 bases, the J end lost 6 bases, and 9 bases lay between the germline ends. Germline CDR1 is SEHNR and CDR2 is FQNEAQ (reference sequence). This CDR3 is built from 12 residues. The chain's CDR3 is CASSFSGNEQFF. DNA for the CDR3: TGTGCCAGCAGTTTCAGCGGCAATGAGCAGTTCTTC.

The V gene is TRBV30, the J gene TRBJ2-3, with D perhaps TRBD2 (6 bases). The CDR3 is 15 residues long. V gave up 3 bases and J gave up 0 bases, with 13 bases separating them. The V gene's germline CDR1 is GTSNPN and CDR2 SVGIG (reference sequence). The CDR3: CAWSLTSSSTDTQYF. The CDR3 DNA sequence: TGTGCCTGGAGCCTTACTAGCTCCAGCACAGATACGCAGTATTTT.

The rearrangement uses TRBV27 and TRBJ2-7; TRBD2 agrees at 8 bases. The CDR3 extends over 14 amino acids. J gave up 3 bases and V 6 bases, and 7 bases lay outside the gene matches. Germline loops: CDR1 MNHEY, CDR2 SMNVEV (reference sequence). The CDR3 sequence is CASSTSGQIYEQYF. CDR3 in DNA: TGTGCCAGCAGCACTAGCGGACAGATCTACGAGCAGTACTTC.